This TCR beta chain derives from a study of blood T cell repertoires in COVID-19 (dated by TCRdb to the early 2020s). For the study in its entirety: Samples from collaborators originated in the United States, Italy and Spain and spanned both the acute and convalescent phases of COVID-19. The dataset comprised deeply sampled blood TCRbeta repertoires from subjects exposed to, actively infected with, or recovered from COVID-19. The samples were drawn from two sources: the first 160 participants of the ongoing ImmuneRACE study, and some 1,300 subjects contributed by 6 global collaborators. The repertoires were released in a freely available public database meant as a resource for research on the immune response to SARS-CoV-2. The prospective study material was composed of cDNA or gDNA derived from T cells, B-cell-depleted T cells, or PBMCs. Where available, HLA class I and class II types were taken from metadata supplied by the sample provider and were not determined by assay-based typing. A de-identified subject ID, COVID-19 status, age in years and sex were almost always included in the sample metadata.

TCRbeta CDR3 regions were amplified from genomic DNA by means of the immunoSEQ Assay, a bias-controlled multiplex PCR. The paper's data handling went like this. Within the assay, amplification of reference gene primers was used to estimate how many nucleated cells each sample contained. To quantify the absolute abundance of each unique TCRbeta CDR3 rearrangement, sequence reads were collapsed and filtered. For each sample, productive Simpson clonality was calculated by taking the square root of Simpson's diversity index across productive rearrangements. As stored in TCRdb, this immuneACCESS dataset retains in-frame rearrangements with V and J assigned. A fraction of the clones does not appear; measured against another copy, unresolved V genes explain less than half of the discrepancy, and the remainder lacks a known reason. V, J and clone size reflect that table, while D and trimming were determined from the DNA. The sample table contains 300,000 to 450,000 clones; only one count was recorded for around 87% of them. The ten top clones hold more than 9% of the sample.

This clone was counted a few times. What this receptor recognizes is not known. No base quality values were provided; no much bigger clone lies one nucleotide off. Points the paper makes about the study in general: Clinical and demographic metadata were provided uncurated, with the amount varying by source and participant.

At the junction V is shortened by 1 base and J by 7 bases, with 13 bases in between. For CDR1 and CDR2, the germline V gene lists KGHDR and SFDVKD. Reading from cysteine to phenylalanine, the CDR3 counts 15 amino acids. Kept here is only the CDR3 DNA, which spans 45 bases and is read in frame from base 1. In Seattle, one collaborating source enrolled patients while the infection was active and tracked those patients longitudinally over the course of disease. Collaborating institutions collected whole blood in K2EDTA tubes following their own protocols. For TCRbeta analysis, collaborators shipped samples in one of three forms: frozen whole blood, isolated PBMCs, or DNA extracted from either of those sample types.

Material for sequencing was peripheral blood. The receptor comes from a woman under 40 with COVID-19, enrolled during active disease. The rearranged segments are TRBV24-1 and TRBJ2-1; the D gene remains uncertain. The DNA reads as follows: TGTGCCACCAGTGATTTCGCGGTGGAGAGGAATGAGCAGTTCTTC. Translated, it gives CATSDFAVERNEQFF.